This TCR beta chain was sequenced during a study of molecular identifiers for immune sequencing clone quantification. Study-level background: Five portions were made in replicates from RNA of roughly 20,000 or 100,000 naive CD8 cells, and four underwent sequencing.

V dropped 7 bases and J dropped 6 bases, with 12 bases sitting between them. Germline CDR1 and CDR2: MNHEY and SMNVEV (reference sequence). The CDR3 loop spans 12 amino acids. In its sample, this clonotype is medium-sized. Based on a CD8+CD4-CCR7+CD45RA+ profile, naive CD8 T cells were sorted. Bulk TCR library preparation followed previously described methods with listed TCR primers. TCRdb re-derived calls from the PCR reads in MiXCR, one entry per CDR3 protein. The repertoire consists of 9,500 to 15,000 distinct CDR3 sequences, with under 20% occurring once and the leading ten covering approximately 1.5%.

Sequencing was done on a sample of naive CD8+ T cells from blood, with Jurkat cell RNA spiked in. Subset denoted: FACS-sorted CD8+CD4-CCR7+CD45RA+ naive T cells. This receptor was taken from a human donor in good health. Some libraries in this study had Jurkat cell RNA spiked in. The J gene is TRBJ1-1, the V gene TRBV27; tentatively, D is TRBD1 (5 bases). The CDR3 here is CASMTGGSEAFF. CDR3 in DNA: TGTGCCAGCATGACGGGGGGGTCTGAAGCTTTCTTT.